Presented here are 8 T cell receptor beta chains from one specimen sequenced in a study of beta chain features in type 1 diabetes. These TCRs' antigens remain unknown. Overall study results and limits: Within each of all four CD4+ subsets, Type 1 diabetes patients had TCRB CDR3s that were moderately but significantly shorter.

Since all of the isolated RNA was reverse transcribed, expressed TCRB transcripts were what got sequenced. The method was immunoSEQ multiplex PCR; TCRdb's version includes in-frame clones alone and lacks a portion of them. The table includes about 150,000 clones, approximately 7.9% detected once. The sequenced sample consisted of central memory CD4+ T cells from blood. The source of these receptors is a man between 18 and 35 years old with type 1 diabetes.

This clone appeared a few times. The chain employs TRBV2 and TRBJ1-6; no definite D call. Trimming stripped 3 bases from V and 7 bases from J, with 4 bases between. Germline CDR1 SNHLY, CDR2 FYNNEI. CDR3 length equals 12 residues. The CDR3 DNA reads TGTGCCAGCAGTGATAGAAATTCACCCCTCCACTTT. As protein: CASSDRNSPLHF.

This clone was detected ten times or more. The CDR3 nucleotides are TGTGCCAGCAGCCAGGGACAGGGGACCTACGAGCAGTACTTC. Translation: CASSQGQGTYEQYF. V usage is TRBV4-2 and J usage is TRBJ2-7; 10 bases match TRBD1. The length of the CDR3 is 14 residues. Germline-derived CDR1 and CDR2 are LGHNA and YNFKEQ. V dropped 3 bases and J dropped 2; count of bases not matched to a gene: 1.

The chain recombines TRBV19 with TRBJ1-5, with TRBD1 identical over 8 bases. The CDR3 consists of 16 residues. Germline V gene sequence: CDR1 LNHDA, CDR2 SQIVND (reference sequence). J lost 4 bases, V lost 4 bases, and 9 bases had no gene match. The CDR3 loop reads CASSSPGGVMNQPQHF. In nucleotides, the CDR3 is TGTGCCAGTAGTAGTCCAGGGGGCGTGATGAATCAGCCCCAGCATTTT.

The chain uses TRBV5-1 and TRBJ1-2, with TRBD1 identical over 8 bases. The CDR3 length is 14 residues. Trimming removed 4 bases from V and 2 bases from J; junction bases left unmatched: 4. CDR1 and CDR2 from the germline V gene are SGHRS and YFSETQ. This CDR3 reads CASSPDRANYGYTF. CDR3 sequence (DNA): TGCGCCAGCAGCCCGGACAGGGCGAACTATGGCTACACCTTC. The full variable domain, its missing parts supplied by reference TRBV5-1 and TRBJ1-2, is KAGVTQTPRYLIKTRGQQVTLSCSPISGHRSVSWYQQTPGQGLQFLFEYFSETQRNKGNFPGRFSGRQFSNSRSEMNVSTLELGDSALYLCASSPDRANYGYTFGSGTRLTVV.

This clone was picked up a small number of times. V and J are TRBV2 and TRBJ1-5; 7 bases are a match to TRBD1. This CDR3 spans 15 amino acids. J gave up 2 bases and V 4 bases, and 5 bases lay outside the gene matches. In germline, CDR1 is SNHLY, CDR2 FYNNEI. The DNA for the CDR3 is TGTGCCAGCAGTGCTAACACAGGGGGCAATCAGCCCCAGCATTTT. Translated: CASSANTGGNQPQHF.

The V and J genes are TRBV5-1 and TRBJ2-7, with 7 bases that match TRBD2. Germline V CDR1 and CDR2: SGHRS, YFSETQ. With V trimmed by 4 bases and J by 7 bases, 11 bases remained unmatched. CDR3 length: 14 amino acids. The CDR3 region is CASSPDAGAVEQYF. CDR3 coding DNA: TGCGCCAGCAGCCCCGATGCGGGAGCAGTTGAGCAGTACTTC.

This clone has a handful of counts. The V gene is TRBV30, the J gene TRBJ2-5, with D possibly matching TRBD2 (7 bases). The CDR3 totals 16 residues. Trimming took 0 bases from V and 5 from J, leaving 19 bases between them. Germline loops: CDR1 GTSNPN, CDR2 SVGIG (reference sequence). CDR3 loop: CAWSVLGGALSETQYF. The CDR3 bases are TGTGCCTGGAGTGTATTGGGGGGGGCGCTTAGTGAGACCCAGTACTTC.

This chain links TRBV5-4 with TRBJ2-3, with TRBD2 as a possible D gene (7 bases). The V and J ends lost 1 base and 3 bases respectively, with 12 bases between them. CDR1 SGHNT and CDR2 YYREEE come from the germline V gene (reference sequence). This CDR3 is built from 15 residues. The CDR3: CASSLMGGPTDTQYF. The CDR3 bases are TGTGCCAGCAGCTTGATGGGGGGGCCAACAGATACGCAGTATTTT.